These 6 T cell receptor beta chains came from one sample sequenced in a study of T-cell memory formation after mild COVID-19. TCRdb fed the 5' RACE reads into MiXCR, producing one record per CDR3 protein. The sample has about 110,000 distinct CDR3 sequences, 15% to 20% seen once. Sample: PBMCs or a T cell subset sorted from them (not recorded which). These receptors all come from an adult woman who had mild COVID-19 (a few samples of this study predate the infection). Cell type and time point are not known.

The chain recombines TRBV27 with TRBJ2-2; no reliable D call. V lost 8 bases and J 0 bases, leaving 10 bases between the germline ends. CDR1 is MNHEY and CDR2 is SMNVEV in the germline V gene (reference sequence). The CDR3 extends over 14 amino acids. CDR3 nucleotide sequence: TGTGCCAGCTCGACGGAGACGAACACCGGGGAGCTGTTTTTT. It yields the protein CASSTETNTGELFF.

In its sample, this clonotype was seen a few times. The chain couples TRBV6-2 or TRBV6-3 to TRBJ2-7; D uncertain. Germline V gene data show CDR1 as MNHEY and CDR2 as SVGEGT. Trimming shortened V by 4 bases and J by 2 bases, and 9 bases separated the two germline ends. CDR3 length: 13 amino acids. Here the CDR3 DNA reads TGTGCCAGCAGTTCCGACCAGACCTACGAGCAGTACTTC. Encoded protein: CASSSDQTYEQYF.

This chain joins TRBV7-9 and TRBJ2-7; tentative D call: TRBD2 (6 bases). The CDR3 is 14 amino acids. Germline assignment: CDR1 SEHNR and CDR2 FQNEAQ (reference sequence). V was cut by 4 bases and J by 1 base, with 11 bases left in between. The CDR3 nucleotides are TGTGCCAGCAGCTCATCTGGGAGGTCCTACGAGCAGTACTTC. Translating it yields CASSSSGRSYEQYF. The variable domain in full, completed from reference TRBV7-9 and TRBJ2-7, reads DTGVSQNPRHKITKRGQNVTFRCDPISEHNRLYWYRQTLGQGPEFLTYFQNEAQLEKSRLLSDRFSAERPKGSFSTLEIQRTEQGDSAMYLCASSSSGRSYEQYFGPGTRLTVT.

This clonotype was observed at least ten times. This chain links TRBV5-1 with TRBJ2-5, with TRBD1 identical over 7 bases. This CDR3 is 17 amino acids long. V was pared by 4 bases and J by 1 base, with 13 bases of the junction left unmatched. Germline V gene sequence: CDR1 SGHRS, CDR2 YFSETQ. The CDR3: CASSLPTTGTGQETQYF. Written as DNA, the CDR3 is TGCGCCAGCAGCCTCCCAACGACAGGGACGGGCCAAGAGACCCAGTACTTC.

This clonotype was observed at least ten times. The chain is built from TRBV5-1 and TRBJ1-1; the match to TRBD1 covers 7 bases. The CDR3 loop spans 15 amino acids. J lost 0 bases, V lost 1 base, and 3 bases had no gene match. CDR1 is SGHRS and CDR2 is YFSETQ in the germline V gene. CDR3 amino acids: CASSLRQGLNTEAFF. CDR3 DNA sequence: TGCGCCAGCAGCTTGAGACAGGGATTGAACACTGAAGCTTTCTTT.

The V call is TRBV27, the J call TRBJ1-1; D remains unclear. The germline CDR1 and CDR2 sequences are MNHEY and SMNVEV (reference sequence). CDR3 length equals 13 residues. The germline V and J ends were trimmed by 2 bases and 7 bases, with 11 bases remaining between them. This CDR3 reads CASSLRAENEAFF. As DNA, the CDR3 is TGTGCCAGCAGTTTACGGGCAGAGAATGAAGCTTTCTTT.